These 23 T cell receptor beta chains came from one sample sequenced in a study of regulatory T cells in long-lasting Graves disease. Time point: newly diagnosed GD, antithyroid drugs for less than 3 months. PBMC RNA served as the TCR library source. CDR3-region Arm-PCR and iRepertoire HTBI primers produced the TCR beta libraries. MiXCR, applied by TCRdb to the multiplex PCR reads, yields one record per CDR3 protein. The sample includes roughly 610,000 distinct CDR3 sequences, approximately 15% of them seen just once. This sample was also put to use in a study of T cells in Graves' hyperthyroidism and ophthalmopathy.

Sequencing used peripheral blood mononuclear cells (PBMCs), obtained at new diagnosis, from a patient treated with antithyroid drugs. These receptors were taken from a woman between 25 and 40 years old with Graves disease.

This sequence joins TRBV29-1 and TRBJ1-1; the D gene is possibly TRBD1 (5 bases). The ends were cut back, 2 bases at V and 4 bases at J, with 11 bases in the middle. CDR1 SQVTM and CDR2 ANQGSEA come from the germline V gene. The CDR3 spans 13 residues. CDR3 sequence: CSVEQGGPTEAFF. The CDR3 DNA is TGCAGCGTTGAACAGGGCGGACCCACTGAAGCTTTCTTT. Variable domain in full (rest from reference TRBV29-1 and TRBJ1-1): SAVISQKPSRDICQRGTSLTIQCQVDSQVTMMFWYRQQPGQSLTLIATANQGSEATYESGFVIDKFPISRPNLTFSTLTVSNMSPEDSSIYLCSVEQGGPTEAFFGQGTRLTVV.

The V call is TRBV29-1, the J call TRBJ2-1; possible D gene TRBD2, 7 bases. Trimming took 6 bases from V and 3 from J, leaving 9 bases between them. CDR3 length: 12 amino acids. Germline loops: CDR1 SQVTM, CDR2 ANQGSEA. CDR3 protein: CSVRGGYNEQFF. DNA for the CDR3: TGCAGCGTAAGGGGGGGCTACAATGAGCAGTTCTTC.

In this sample, this clonotype turned up a few times. V is TRBV3-1 and J is TRBJ1-6; D is ambiguous. V lost 4 bases to trimming and J lost 6 bases, with 10 bases between them. Germline assignment: CDR1 LGHDT and CDR2 YNNKEL (reference sequence). The CDR3 length is 14 residues. This chain's CDR3 is CASSREGSNSPLHF. The CDR3 DNA reads TGTGCCAGCAGCCGAGAAGGTTCTAATTCACCCCTCCACTTT. The full variable domain, in which reference TRBV3-1 and TRBJ1-6 provide the parts outside the CDR3, is DTAVSQTPKYLVTQMGNDKSIKCEQNLGHDTMYWYKQDSKKFLKIMFSYNNKELIINETVPNRFSPKSPDKAHLNLHINSLELGDSAVYFCASSREGSNSPLHFGNGTRLTVT.

The genes are TRBV2 and TRBJ1-3; no clear D gene. CDR1 and CDR2 (germline): SNHLY, FYNNEI. The ends were cut back, 3 bases at V and 1 base at J, with 4 bases in the middle. This CDR3 has 13 residues. The CDR3 spells CASSDMSGNTIYF. The DNA for the CDR3 is TGTGCCAGCAGTGATATGTCTGGAAACACCATATATTTT.

V is TRBV30 and J is TRBJ2-1; 11 bases fit TRBD2. CDR3 length equals 14 residues. Trimming cost V 4 bases and J 7 bases; bases outside gene matches: 6. The germline CDR1 and CDR2 sequences are GTSNPN and SVGIG (reference sequence). CDR3 sequence: CAWKLAGVLNEQFF. CDR3 nucleotides: TGTGCCTGGAAACTAGCGGGAGTATTGAATGAGCAGTTCTTC.

The chain combines TRBV9 with TRBJ2-1; TRBD2 matches at 9 bases. Looked up from germline, CDR1 is SGDLS and CDR2 is YYNGEE. The CDR3 covers 15 residues. V dropped 0 bases and J dropped 4; count of bases not matched to a gene: 2. The CDR3 loop is CASSVDSGRYNEQFF. The DNA for the CDR3 is TGTGCCAGCAGCGTAGACAGCGGGAGGTACAATGAGCAGTTCTTC.

This clonotype was observed many times. V is TRBV29-1 and J is TRBJ2-5; D is ambiguous. CDR1 is SQVTM, CDR2 ANQGSEA, per germline. This CDR3 contains 10 residues. V shed 5 bases and J shed 4 bases, with 5 bases lying between them. The CDR3 DNA follows: TGCAGCGTTAGTGGAGAGACCCAGTACTTC. Protein sequence: CSVSGETQYF.

The sample holds many counts of this clonotype. The chain carries TRBV19 and TRBJ2-7; D is ambiguous. V lost 7 bases, J lost 3 bases, and 13 bases lay in between. Germline lookup yields CDR1 LNHDA and CDR2 SQIVND (reference sequence). This CDR3 has 13 amino acids. The CDR3 sequence is CASTHTYGYEQYF. Here the CDR3 DNA reads TGTGCCAGTACCCATACTTACGGCTACGAGCAGTACTTC. The variable domain in full, completed from reference TRBV19 and TRBJ2-7, reads DGGITQSPKYLFRKEGQNVTLSCEQNLNHDAMYWYRQDPGQGLRLIYYSQIVNDFQKGDIAEGYSVSREKKESFPLTVTSAQKNPTAFYLCASTHTYGYEQYFGPGTRLTVT.

The sample holds one count of this clonotype. The rearrangement joins TRBV6-2 or TRBV6-3 to TRBJ1-2; D is ambiguous. The V gene lost 5 bases and the J gene lost 0 bases, with 13 bases spanning the gap. Germline CDR1 is MNHEY and CDR2 is SVGEGT. CDR3 length: 15 residues. The CDR3 here is CASSEMPPPNYGYTF. The CDR3 bases are TGTGCCAGCAGTGAAATGCCTCCCCCTAACTATGGCTACACCTTC.

This clonotype was found many times. This chain connects TRBV2 to TRBJ2-7; no clear D gene. CDR3 length: 12 residues. Germline values: CDR1 SNHLY, CDR2 FYNNEI. V lost 3 bases and J lost 3, with 6 bases in between. CDR3 region: CASSDIGYEQYF. DNA for the CDR3: TGTGCCAGCAGTGACATCGGCTACGAGCAGTACTTC.

This chain uses TRBV28 with TRBJ2-7; 9 positions agree with TRBD1. V shed 7 bases and J 0 bases; nucleotides not matched to a gene: 10. CDR1 is MDHEN, CDR2 SYDVKM, per germline. This CDR3 spans 16 amino acids. The CDR3: CASIHRGQGTSYEQYF. For the CDR3, the DNA is TGTGCCAGCATTCACCGAGGACAGGGGACCTCCTACGAGCAGTACTTC.

This chain joins TRBV5-1 and TRBJ2-7; TRBD2 aligns across 9 bases. CDR1 and CDR2 from the germline V gene are SGHRS and YFSETQ. V lost 0 bases to trimming and J lost 6 bases; unmatched junction nucleotides: 7. The CDR3 runs 15 residues. CDR3 amino acids: CASSLVAGGPAEQYF. CDR3 coding DNA: TGCGCCAGCAGCTTGGTGGCGGGAGGGCCCGCCGAGCAGTACTTC. The full variable domain, completed using reference TRBV5-1 and TRBJ2-7, is KAGVTQTPRYLIKTRGQQVTLSCSPISGHRSVSWYQQTPGQGLQFLFEYFSETQRNKGNFPGRFSGRQFSNSRSEMNVSTLELGDSALYLCASSLVAGGPAEQYFGPGTRLTVT.

In this sample, this clonotype turned up many times. The chain recombines TRBV6-1 with TRBJ1-5; 8 positions agree with TRBD1. There are 16 residues in the CDR3. Germline CDR1 and CDR2: MNHNS and SASEGT. Trimming removed 6 bases from V and 5 bases from J; junction bases left unmatched: 12. CDR3 region: CASSPFGQGIHQPQHF. The CDR3 coding sequence is TGTGCCAGCAGCCCCTTCGGACAGGGAATTCATCAGCCCCAGCATTTT.

This clonotype has a handful of counts. V usage is TRBV10-3 and J usage is TRBJ1-2; D is undetermined. The CDR3 is 16 amino acids. V was clipped by 0 bases and J by 7 bases, with 18 bases between them. The germline CDR1 and CDR2 sequences are ENHRY and SYGVKD. The CDR3 sequence: CAISESIESPVFGYTF. The CDR3 DNA follows: TGTGCCATCAGTGAGTCGATAGAGTCTCCCGTTTTTGGCTACACCTTC.

This clonotype has just a few counts. The gene calls are TRBV6-1 and TRBJ1-5; tentative D call: TRBD1 (6 bases). V was pared by 8 bases and J by 12 bases, with 17 bases between. Looked up from germline, CDR1 is MNHNS and CDR2 is SASEGT. This CDR3 spans 12 amino acids. The CDR3 DNA reads TGTGCCAGCTCACCCGGACGGGACAACCAGCATTTT. It translates to CASSPGRDNQHF.

The V gene is TRBV27, the J gene TRBJ1-4, with D maybe TRBD1 (5 bases). The CDR3 is made up of 15 amino acids. Germline V gives CDR1 MNHEY, CDR2 SMNVEV (reference sequence). Trimming removed 3 bases from V and 7 bases from J, with 15 bases in between. This CDR3 is CASSFSDTNPEKLFF. Here the CDR3 DNA reads TGTGCCAGCAGTTTCTCGGACACTAATCCTGAAAAACTGTTTTTT.

Notes on this clonotype: A much larger clone lies one base from this, so it may be a read error. The CDR3: CASPQADRGSGGQFF. In DNA, the CDR3 is TGTGCCAGCCCGCAAGCTGACAGGGGGTCCGGTGGGCAGTTCTTC. V and J are TRBV6-1 and TRBJ2-1; the match to TRBD1 covers 9 bases. The V and J ends lost 8 bases and 12 bases, in that order; junction bases with no gene match: 17. Germline V gene data show CDR1 as MNHNS and CDR2 as SASEGT. This CDR3 is 15 amino acids long.

This clonotype occurred a few times. The V gene is TRBV19, the J gene TRBJ2-5; 7 bases line up with TRBD2. The better agreement between TRBJ2-1 and the DNA end casts doubt on the J call. This CDR3 is built from 14 residues. CDR1 is LNHDA and CDR2 is SQIVND in the germline V gene (reference sequence). The CDR3 region is CASIGGRSSNEQFF. The DNA of the CDR3 is TGTGCCAGTATCGGCGGGAGATCGAGCAATGAGCAGTTCTTC.

This clonotype was seen more than once but under ten times. This chain uses TRBV30 with TRBJ2-2, with a possible D match to TRBD1 (5 bases). Trimming took 8 bases from V and 6 from J, leaving 19 bases between them. The CDR3 is made up of 14 amino acids. CDR1 GTSNPN and CDR2 SVGIG come from the germline V gene (reference sequence). As DNA, the CDR3 is TGTGCCATGGCGGCAGGGCCTCCGGCCGGGGAGCTGTTTTTT. Encoded protein: CAMAAGPPAGELFF.

This clonotype was detected only a few times. The rearrangement joins TRBV10-3 to TRBJ1-6, with D possibly TRBD1 on 6 matching bases. Germline CDR1 reads ENHRY; CDR2 reads SYGVKD. The CDR3 contains 13 residues. V lost 10 bases, J lost 6 bases, and 13 bases lay in between. CDR3 residues: CATRDTANSPLHF. The CDR3 DNA reads TGTGCCACGCGGGACACGGCTAATTCACCCCTCCACTTT.

The J gene is TRBJ2-3, the V gene TRBV20-1; TRBD2 matches at 7 bases. Looked up from germline, CDR1 is DFQATT and CDR2 is SNEGSKA (reference sequence). Trimming removed 2 bases from V and 11 bases from J; junction bases left unmatched: 13. CDR3 length equals 14 residues. DNA for the CDR3: TGCAGTGCTAGAACGGGGGGAAGTTCCAGCGGGCAGTATTTT. Amino acid sequence: CSARTGGSSSGQYF.

In this sample, this clonotype turned up a few times. The genes are TRBV30 and TRBJ1-5; no clear D. This CDR3 region has 13 residues. Trimming removed 0 bases from V and 8 bases from J, with 11 bases in between. From germline, CDR1 is GTSNPN and CDR2 SVGIG (reference sequence). CDR3 amino acids: CAWSVARREPQHF. DNA for the CDR3: TGTGCCTGGAGTGTAGCCCGACGGGAGCCCCAGCATTTT.

This clonotype was observed at least ten times. J is TRBJ2-5 and V is TRBV6-2 or TRBV6-3; D is possibly TRBD1 (6 bases). The germline CDR1 and CDR2 sequences are MNHEY and SVGEGT. Trimming stripped 8 bases from V and 2 bases from J, with 21 bases between. The CDR3 runs 16 residues. The CDR3 coding sequence is TGTGCCAGCCGCTTAAGCGTAGACAGGAGGCAAGAGACCCAGTACTTC. This sequence encodes CASRLSVDRRQETQYF.